The next 8 T cell receptor beta chains were all read from a single sample in a study of blood T cells in healthy people across ages. Combining a sample-barcoded 5' primer with a J-beta primer mix, a second PCR ran for about 6 to 11 cycles. TCRdb re-analysed the 5' RACE reads in MiXCR, keeping a single row per CDR3 protein. The sample shows about 1,000,000 distinct CDR3 sequences, more than 40% of them seen only once. Input material: blood. These TCRs come from a woman aged 55-75 years in good health.

This clonotype was seen only a few times. The chain carries TRBV11-2 and TRBJ1-2; unclear D gene. Germline V lookup: CDR1 SGHAT, CDR2 FQNNGV. V was trimmed by 1 base and J by 2 bases, leaving 8 bases between them. The CDR3 has 14 residues. The CDR3 DNA follows: TGTGCCAGCAGCTTAGGGGTAGTAAACTATGGCTACACCTTC. Its translation is CASSLGVVNYGYTF.

This chain joins TRBV20-1 and TRBJ1-6; D not certain. The CDR3 loop spans 13 amino acids. Germline CDR1 DFQATT, CDR2 SNEGSKA (reference sequence). Between the trimmed V and J ends, which lost 3 bases and 6 bases, there was a span of 9 bases. CDR3 sequence reads: CSASTRPNSPLHF. The CDR3, as DNA: TGCAGTGCTAGTACCAGACCTAATTCACCCCTCCACTTT.

This chain uses TRBV14 with TRBJ2-7; 11 positions agree with TRBD2. There are 14 residues in the CDR3. Germline V CDR1 and CDR2: SGHDN, FVKESK. V was clipped by 6 bases and J by 4 bases; unmatched bases: 5. Written as DNA, the CDR3 is TGTGCCAGCAGGCTTAGCGGGAGGGGTTACGAGCAGTACTTC. It translates to CASRLSGRGYEQYF.

The chain carries TRBV4-2 and TRBJ2-5, with TRBD2 matching 9 bases. Germline lookup yields CDR1 LGHNA and CDR2 YNFKEQ. The CDR3 covers 17 residues. V lost 0 bases and J lost 3; bases outside the gene matches: 8. The CDR3 is CASSQDLASGIEETQYF. In DNA, the CDR3 is TGTGCCAGCAGCCAAGATCTGGCTAGCGGGATAGAAGAGACCCAGTACTTC.

This chain joins TRBV6-6 and TRBJ2-2; 7 bases are shared with TRBD2. Germline V gene lookup returns CDR1 MNHNY and CDR2 SVGAGI (reference sequence). Trimming removed 6 bases from V and 0 bases from J; junction bases left unmatched: 7. The CDR3 totals 16 residues. The chain's CDR3 is CASSPERGANTGELFF. DNA of the CDR3: TGTGCCAGCAGCCCCGAGCGGGGCGCGAACACCGGGGAGCTGTTTTTT.

This clonotype has at least ten counts. This sequence joins TRBV4-2 and TRBJ2-7; 7 bases are a match to TRBD1. The CDR3 has 13 residues. V lost 3 bases and J lost 4; bases outside the gene matches: 3. Germline V gene sequence: CDR1 LGHNA, CDR2 YNFKEQ. For the CDR3, the DNA is TGTGCCAGCAGCCAGGGGGACAGATACGAGCAGTACTTC. This translates into CASSQGDRYEQYF.

The chain couples TRBV20-1 to TRBJ2-7, with D possibly being TRBD1 (6 bases). Per the germline V gene, CDR1 is DFQATT and CDR2 is SNEGSKA (reference sequence). V was trimmed by 4 bases and J by 3 bases, leaving 10 bases between them. This CDR3 comprises 12 residues. CDR3 sequence reads: CSATGQFYEQYF. The CDR3 bases are TGCAGTGCTACGGGACAATTCTACGAGCAGTACTTC.

This chain joins TRBV2 and TRBJ2-7; TRBD1 agrees at 9 bases. J lost 1 base, V lost 7 bases, and 8 bases had no gene match. In germline, CDR1 is SNHLY, CDR2 FYNNEI. CDR3 length: 15 amino acids. In DNA, the CDR3 is TGTGCCAGCAATAGTCCGGGGACAGGGTCCTACGAGCAGTACTTC. This sequence encodes CASNSPGTGSYEQYF.